This T cell receptor beta chain was sequenced for a study of T-cell reconstitution after alpha-beta-depleted transplantation in children. To note about this clonotype: No antigen is known for it.

The germline gives CDR1 DFQATT, CDR2 SNEGSKA (reference sequence). This CDR3 is built from 14 residues. The V gene end was trimmed by 5 bases and the J gene end by 0 bases; junction bases not matched to a gene: 4. Whole-study results and caveats: The main origin of T-cell counts and diversity one year after transplant was newly produced T cells. The study traced high day-60 TCRbeta diversity in some patients to surviving recipient T cells and thymic progenitors. Approximately two months post-transplant, alpha-beta T cells reportedly originated from several hundred expanded graft clones.

Preparation of the TCRbeta library involved a method that used unique molecular identifiers. TCRdb analysed the PCR reads with MiXCR anew, one entry per CDR3 protein. The sample carries approximately 1,000,000 distinct CDR3 sequences, about 31% recorded once. This rearrangement joins TRBV20-1 to TRBJ2-1; TRBD1 agrees at 7 bases. This receptor was identified in a boy in the first two years of life who had a stem cell transplant for SCID, so the T cells may come from the graft donor. Source: PBMCs, mostly from graft donor cells, taken 360 days after TCRalphabeta/CD19-depleted stem cell transplant. As DNA, the CDR3 is TGCAGTGCTGGGACAGCCAGCTCCTACAATGAGCAGTTCTTC. It specifies CSAGTASSYNEQFF.